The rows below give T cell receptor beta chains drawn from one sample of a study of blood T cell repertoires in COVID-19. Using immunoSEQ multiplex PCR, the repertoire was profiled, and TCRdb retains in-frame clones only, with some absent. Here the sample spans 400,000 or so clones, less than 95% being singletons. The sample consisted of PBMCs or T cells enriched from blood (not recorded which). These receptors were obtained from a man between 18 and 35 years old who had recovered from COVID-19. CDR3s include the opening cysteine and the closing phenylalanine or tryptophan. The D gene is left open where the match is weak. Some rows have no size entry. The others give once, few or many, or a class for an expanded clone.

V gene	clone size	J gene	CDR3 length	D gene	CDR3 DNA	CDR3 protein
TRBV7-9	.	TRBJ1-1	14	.	TGTGCCAGCAGCTTATTGTCAGGGAACACTGAAGCTTTCTTT	CASSLLSGNTEAFF
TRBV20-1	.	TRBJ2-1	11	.	TGCAGTGCCCCCAATTACAATGAGCAGTTCTTC	CSAPNYNEQFF
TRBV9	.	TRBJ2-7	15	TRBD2	TGTGCCAGCAGCGTAGCTACGGGACTAGCGGGGGAGCAGTACTTC	CASSVATGLAGEQYF
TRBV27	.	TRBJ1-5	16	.	TGTGCCAGCAGTTCTCTGGGGGGGGGCCTAAATCAGCCCCAGCATTTT	CASSSLGGGLNQPQHF
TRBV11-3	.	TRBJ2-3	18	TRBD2	TGTGCCAGCAGCTCGGGACGCTGGCGGGGGTCCTTCACAGATACGCAGTATTTT	CASSSGRWRGSFTDTQYF
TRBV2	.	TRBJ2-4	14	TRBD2	TGTGCCAGCAGGGGTAGCGGGGACAAAAACATTCAGTACTTC	CASRGSGDKNIQYF
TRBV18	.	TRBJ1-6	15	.	TGTGCCAGCTCACCTTCAACAGGGAGCAATTCACCCCTCCACTTT	CASSPSTGSNSPLHF
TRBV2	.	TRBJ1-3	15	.	TGTGCCAGCAGTGAAGCAGGGAGCTCTGGAAACACCATATATTTT	CASSEAGSSGNTIYF
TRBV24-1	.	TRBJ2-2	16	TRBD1	TGTGCCACCAAGGGAGGACAGGGGGCCAACACCGGGGAGCTGTTTTTT	CATKGGQGANTGELFF
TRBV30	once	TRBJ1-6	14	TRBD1	TGTGCCTTAACTCCGGACAGGGCTAATTCACCCCTCCACTTT	CALTPDRANSPLHF
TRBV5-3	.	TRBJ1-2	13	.	TGTGCCAGAAGCTCGCCCGGGGGGGATGGCTACACCTTC	CARSSPGGDGYTF
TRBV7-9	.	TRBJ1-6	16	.	TGTGCCAGCAGCCGACTCCCTGAATCCTATAATTCACCCCTCCACTTT	CASSRLPESYNSPLHF
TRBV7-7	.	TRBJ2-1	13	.	TGTGCCAGCAGCCCGGGCGGGTACAATGAGCAGTTCTTC	CASSPGGYNEQFF
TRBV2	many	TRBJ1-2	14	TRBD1	TGTGCCAGCAGCCTGATTACAGGGGATTCTGGCTACACCTTC	CASSLITGDSGYTF
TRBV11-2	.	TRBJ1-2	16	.	TGTGCCAGCAGCTTAGTATCCGGGAACCCGAAACTTGGCTACACCTTC	CASSLVSGNPKLGYTF
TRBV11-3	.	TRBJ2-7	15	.	TGTGCCAGCAGCCTGGGACACTCGGGTATACGCGAGCAGTACTTC	CASSLGHSGIREQYF
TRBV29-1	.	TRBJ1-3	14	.	TGCAGCGTGGCACAGGGTTTCTCTGGAAACACCATATATTTT	CSVAQGFSGNTIYF
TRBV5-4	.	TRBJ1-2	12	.	TGTGCCAGCAGCTTGGACGAGTATGGCTACACCTTC	CASSLDEYGYTF
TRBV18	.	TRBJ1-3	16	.	TGTGCCAGCTCACCACCAACGATTTCGGCTGGAAACACCATATATTTT	CASSPPTISAGNTIYF
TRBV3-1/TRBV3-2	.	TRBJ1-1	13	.	TGTGCCAGCAGCCAAGGGAGGTACACTGAAGCTTTCTTT	CASSQGRYTEAFF
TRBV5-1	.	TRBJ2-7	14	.	TGCGCCAGCAGCTTTGGGGCAGAAGGATACGAGCAGTACTTC	CASSFGAEGYEQYF
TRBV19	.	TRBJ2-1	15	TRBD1	TGTGCCAGTAGTATAGGACAGGGGGTACGCAATGAGCAGTTCTTC	CASSIGQGVRNEQFF
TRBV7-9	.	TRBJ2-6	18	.	TGTGCCAGCAGCTTAGTATTAATGTCGGGCTCTGGGGCCAACGTCCTGACTTTC	CASSLVLMSGSGANVLTF
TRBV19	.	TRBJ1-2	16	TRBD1	TGTGCCAGTAGCCCGGGACAGGGGGCTGAGAACTATGGCTACACCTTC	CASSPGQGAENYGYTF
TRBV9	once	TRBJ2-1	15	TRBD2	TGTGCCAGCAGCGTAAGAGAACTAGCGGGAGTGAAACAGTTCTTC	CASSVRELAGVKQFF
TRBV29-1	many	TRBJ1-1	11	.	TGCAGCGTTGCGGGGTCCACTGAAGCTTTCTTT	CSVAGSTEAFF
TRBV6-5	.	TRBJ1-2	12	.	TGTGCCAGCAGTAGAAGGGACAATGGCTACACCTTC	CASSRRDNGYTF
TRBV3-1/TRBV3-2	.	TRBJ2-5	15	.	TGTGCCAGCAGCCAAGGATACCCGGGGAGGGAGACCCAGTACTTC	CASSQGYPGRETQYF
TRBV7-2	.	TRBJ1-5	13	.	TGTGCCAGCAGCTTGGAGGGTGGACAGCCCCAGCATTTT	CASSLEGGQPQHF
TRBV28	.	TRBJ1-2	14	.	TGTGCCAGCAGTAGGGAGGAGGAGAGGGTTAGCTACACCTTC	CASSREEERVSYTF
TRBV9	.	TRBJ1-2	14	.	TGTGCCAGCAGCGTCGGGTCAGTATCTTATGGCTACACCTTC	CASSVGSVSYGYTF
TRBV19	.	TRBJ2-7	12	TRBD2	TGTGCCAGTAGTATCGGGGGGGACGAGCAGTACTTC	CASSIGGDEQYF
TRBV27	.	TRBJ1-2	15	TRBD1	TGTGCCAGCAGTCCCCCGGGTGGGACAGGGAATGGCTACACCTTC	CASSPPGGTGNGYTF
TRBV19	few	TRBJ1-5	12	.	TGTGCCAGTAGTTATGGGCAACAGCCCCAGCATTTT	CASSYGQQPQHF
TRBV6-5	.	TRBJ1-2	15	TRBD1	TGTGCCAGCAGCGGCAAAGGGGGCTCTAACTATGGCTACACCTTC	CASSGKGGSNYGYTF
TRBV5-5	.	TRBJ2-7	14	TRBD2	TGTGCCAGCAGCTTTAGGGCGGGAGCCTACGAGCAGTACTTC	CASSFRAGAYEQYF
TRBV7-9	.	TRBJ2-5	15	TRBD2	TGTGCCAGCAGCTTATCCGGGAGGAATGGCGAGACCCAGTACTTC	CASSLSGRNGETQYF
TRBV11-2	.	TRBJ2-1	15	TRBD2	TGTGCCAGCAGATACAGAGCGGGAGGGCACAATGAGCAGTTCTTC	CASRYRAGGHNEQFF
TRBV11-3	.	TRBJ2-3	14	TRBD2	TGTGCCAGCGGGGGGGGTTCTAGCACAGATACGCAGTATTTT	CASGGGSSTDTQYF
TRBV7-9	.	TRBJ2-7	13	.	TGTGCCAGCAGTTTTGGGGGAGGCTACGAGCAGTACTTC	CASSFGGGYEQYF
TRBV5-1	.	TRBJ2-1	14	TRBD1	TGCGCCAGCAGCTTGTCTGGGACAGACAATGAGCAGTTCTTC	CASSLSGTDNEQFF
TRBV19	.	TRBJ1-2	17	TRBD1	TGTGCCAGTAGTATAGGACGGGTGGACAGGGGACCATATGGCTACACCTTC	CASSIGRVDRGPYGYTF
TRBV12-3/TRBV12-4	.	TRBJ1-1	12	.	TGTGCCAGCAGTTTGAGGGTCACTGAAGCTTTCTTT	CASSLRVTEAFF
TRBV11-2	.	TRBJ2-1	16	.	TGTGCCAGCAGCTTAGATTCGTATCGGGGGGCGGATGAGCAGTTCTTC	CASSLDSYRGADEQFF
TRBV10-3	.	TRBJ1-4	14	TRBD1	TGTGCCATCAACGACAGGGGGCGGGATGAAAAACTGTTTTTT	CAINDRGRDEKLFF
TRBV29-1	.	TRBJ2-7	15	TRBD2	TGCAGCGTTGCCATGCCTAGCGGGAGTGTATACGAGCAGTACTTC	CSVAMPSGSVYEQYF
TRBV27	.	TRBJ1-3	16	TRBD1	TGTGCCAGCAGCCCCCTTAGGACAGGTCCTGGAAACACCATATATTTT	CASSPLRTGPGNTIYF
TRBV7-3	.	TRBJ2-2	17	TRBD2	TGTGCCAGCAGCTTGAGTCCACTAGCGACCCGCACCGGGGAGCTGTTTTTT	CASSLSPLATRTGELFF
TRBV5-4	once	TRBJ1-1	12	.	TGTGCCAGCAGCCCTCAGGGTACCGAAGCTTTCTTT	CASSPQGTEAFF
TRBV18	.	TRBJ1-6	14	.	TGTGCCAGCTCACCACCCTCCTTCGATTCACCCCTCCACTTT	CASSPPSFDSPLHF
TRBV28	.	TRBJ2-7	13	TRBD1	TGTGCCAGCAGTTCGGGACAGCCGATTCGGCAGTACTTC	CASSSGQPIRQYF
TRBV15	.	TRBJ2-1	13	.	TGTGCCACCAGCAGGGACCAGGGAAATGAGCAGTTCTTC	CATSRDQGNEQFF
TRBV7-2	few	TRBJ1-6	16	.	TGTGCCAGCAGCTTAGCGCCCGCAGGGTCGCGATCACCCCTCCACTTT	CASSLAPAGSRSPLHF
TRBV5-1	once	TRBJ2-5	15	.	TGCGCCAGCAGCTTGGGAGGTCGGTACCAAGAGACCCAGTACTTC	CASSLGGRYQETQYF